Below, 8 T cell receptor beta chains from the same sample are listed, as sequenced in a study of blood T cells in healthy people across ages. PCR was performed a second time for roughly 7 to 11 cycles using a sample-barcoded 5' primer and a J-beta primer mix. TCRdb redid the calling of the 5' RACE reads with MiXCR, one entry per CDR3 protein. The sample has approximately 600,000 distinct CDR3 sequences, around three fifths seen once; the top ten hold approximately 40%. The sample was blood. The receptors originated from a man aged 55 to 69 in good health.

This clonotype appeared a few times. The CDR3 DNA sequence: TGCAGCCTAACGTGGAGGGGAAAGGGTGAGCAGTTCTTC. Its translation is CSLTWRGKGEQFF. V usage is TRBV29-1 and J usage is TRBJ2-1; D possibly corresponds to TRBD2 (6 bases). The CDR3 consists of 13 residues. Germline CDR1 reads SQVTM; CDR2 reads ANQGSEA. Between the trimmed V and J ends, which lost 8 bases and 9 bases, there was a span of 20 bases.

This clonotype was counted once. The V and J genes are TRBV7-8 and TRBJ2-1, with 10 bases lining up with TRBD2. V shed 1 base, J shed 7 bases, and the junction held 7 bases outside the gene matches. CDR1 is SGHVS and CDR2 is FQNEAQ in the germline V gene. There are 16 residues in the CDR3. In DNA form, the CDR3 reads TGTGCCAGCAGCTTAGGGAAGCGGGGGGGCGGGAATGAGCAGTTCTTC. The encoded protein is CASSLGKRGGGNEQFF.

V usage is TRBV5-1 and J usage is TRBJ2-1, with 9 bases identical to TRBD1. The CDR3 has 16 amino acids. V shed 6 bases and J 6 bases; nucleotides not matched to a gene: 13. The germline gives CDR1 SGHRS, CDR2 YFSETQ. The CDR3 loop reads CASTPTGDRAFNEQFF. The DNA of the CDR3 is TGCGCCAGCACCCCAACCGGGGACAGGGCCTTCAATGAGCAGTTCTTC. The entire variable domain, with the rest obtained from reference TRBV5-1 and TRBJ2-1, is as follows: KAGVTQTPRYLIKTRGQQVTLSCSPISGHRSVSWYQQTPGQGLQFLFEYFSETQRNKGNFPGRFSGRQFSNSRSEMNVSTLELGDSALYLCASTPTGDRAFNEQFFGPGTRLTVL.

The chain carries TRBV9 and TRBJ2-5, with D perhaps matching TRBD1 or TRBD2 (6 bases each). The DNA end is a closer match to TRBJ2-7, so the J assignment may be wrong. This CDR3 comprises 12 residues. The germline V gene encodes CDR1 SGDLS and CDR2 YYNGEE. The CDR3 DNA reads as TGTGCCAGCTCCGAGGGGGGTCTCGAGCAGTACTTC. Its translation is CASSEGGLEQYF.

The CDR3 coding sequence is TGCAGTGCTAGAGGGGGGACGGGGGCGGGGGCGTCCTACAATGAGCAGTTCTTC. This translates into CSARGGTGAGASYNEQFF. The chain links TRBV20-1 to TRBJ2-1, with D maybe TRBD2 (7 bases). The CDR3 runs 18 residues. From germline, CDR1 is DFQATT and CDR2 SNEGSKA (reference sequence). With 1 base removed from V and 1 base from J, the gap between germline ends came to 20 bases.

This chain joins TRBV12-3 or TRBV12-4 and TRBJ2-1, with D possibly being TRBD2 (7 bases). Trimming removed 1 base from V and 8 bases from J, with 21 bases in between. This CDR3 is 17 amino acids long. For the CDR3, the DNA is TGTGCCAGCAGTTTAGAGGGCGGGGGCCGTTTAGGGTATGAGCAGTTCTTC. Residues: CASSLEGGGRLGYEQFF.

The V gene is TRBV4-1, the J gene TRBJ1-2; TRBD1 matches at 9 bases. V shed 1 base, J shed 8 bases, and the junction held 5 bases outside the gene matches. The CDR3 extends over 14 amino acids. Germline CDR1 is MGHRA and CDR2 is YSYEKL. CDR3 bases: TGCGCCAGCAGCCAAGTGGGGACAGGGCGCGGCTACACCTTC. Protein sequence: CASSQVGTGRGYTF.

CDR3 DNA sequence: TGTGCCAGCAGCTTAAGGAACCGGACAGCCGACAATGAGCAGTTCTTC. This encodes CASSLRNRTADNEQFF. The chain employs TRBV7-9 and TRBJ2-1; the D gene is possibly TRBD1 (6 bases). Looked up from germline, CDR1 is SEHNR and CDR2 is FQNEAQ (reference sequence). The CDR3 is 16 residues long. Trimming stripped 2 bases from V and 5 bases from J, with 16 bases between.